This T cell receptor (beta chain) emerged from a study of control samples from healthy donors and cancer patients. Sequencing was performed with immunoSEQ multiplex PCR; in TCRdb, only in-frame clones are kept and a portion is missing. Of some 130,000 clones in the sample, approximately 86% are singletons; the top ten hold approximately 8.6%. The CDR3 is 18 residues long. In germline, CDR1 is LNHDA, CDR2 SQIVND (reference sequence). V dropped 6 bases and J dropped 0; count of bases not matched to a gene: 13. The source of this sequence is a woman in her twenties or thirties in good health. The gene calls are TRBV19 and TRBJ1-2; the match to TRBD1 covers 10 bases. Sequenced: blood. CDR3 residues: CASRTRPGDRGPNYGYTF. Here the CDR3 DNA reads TGTGCCAGTAGGACCCGGCCGGGGGACAGGGGACCTAACTATGGCTACACCTTC.